The T cell receptor beta chain described here comes from a study of cytotoxic CD8 clonotypes in ibrutinib-treated CLL. About the study: Response was recorded as partial in roughly 25 patients and complete in 2; at median about 6 years, roughly 14 remained remitted and about twelve had progressed. Averaging across samples gave roughly 280,000 productive templates and around 100,000 productive rearrangements. Study-wide findings and caveats: Baseline levels of clonality went above those of age-matched healthy donors and moved with circulating CD8+ T-cell counts.

Turning to this clone: As yet, its antigen is unknown.

Investigators sought sequencing depths of between 1 in 200,000 and 1 in 1 million T cells. The data were produced by immunoSEQ multiplex PCR, yet TCRdb's version contains in-frame clones alone and is incomplete. Of 150,000 to 200,000 clones in the sample, 88% were seen once. The CDR3 is 15 residues long. CDR1 is SEHNR and CDR2 is FQNEAQ in the germline V gene (reference sequence). Trimming cost V 4 bases and J 4 bases; bases outside gene matches: 7. This clonotype originated in a human donor with chronic lymphocytic leukemia. V and J are TRBV7-9 and TRBJ1-1; 9 bases are shared with TRBD1. Sequencing was performed on PBMCs, taken at disease progression, from a patient treated with ibrutinib. The CDR3 spells CASSSKLGQGTEAFF. As DNA, the CDR3 is TGTGCCAGCAGCTCCAAATTGGGACAGGGCACTGAAGCTTTCTTT.